In its sample, the clone carrying this TCR beta chain was seen a few times. What it binds is unknown. Germline loops: CDR1 SGHRS, CDR2 YFSETQ. Trimming at V came to 0 bases and at J to 2 bases, leaving 1 base not matched to a gene. This CDR3 is 15 amino acids long. Vbeta (60) and Jbeta (13) primers were used in the PCR. Measured with immunoSEQ multiplex PCR; TCRdb has only the in-frame clones, and not every one. The sample yields about 150,000 clones, around 80% seen once. The data were taken from a study of cytomegalovirus exposure and HLA in healthy donors. Study results and limitations: Later analysis reportedly placed an Asian-associated ancestry cluster below the roughly 690-donor mean in N-insertions. Later examination showed HLA-associated TCR beta chains had greater clonal expansion than equally common others. Segments of the TCR beta V type were, in most cases, productive about 90% or about 30% of the time in an earlier analysis.

This TCR was sampled from a young man in good health. Sequencing was carried out using PBMCs. J is TRBJ2-7 and V is TRBV5-1; 11 bases match TRBD2. The CDR3 spells CASSLAGLAAYEQYF. Written as DNA, the CDR3 is TGCGCCAGCAGCTTGGCGGGACTAGCGGCCTACGAGCAGTACTTC.